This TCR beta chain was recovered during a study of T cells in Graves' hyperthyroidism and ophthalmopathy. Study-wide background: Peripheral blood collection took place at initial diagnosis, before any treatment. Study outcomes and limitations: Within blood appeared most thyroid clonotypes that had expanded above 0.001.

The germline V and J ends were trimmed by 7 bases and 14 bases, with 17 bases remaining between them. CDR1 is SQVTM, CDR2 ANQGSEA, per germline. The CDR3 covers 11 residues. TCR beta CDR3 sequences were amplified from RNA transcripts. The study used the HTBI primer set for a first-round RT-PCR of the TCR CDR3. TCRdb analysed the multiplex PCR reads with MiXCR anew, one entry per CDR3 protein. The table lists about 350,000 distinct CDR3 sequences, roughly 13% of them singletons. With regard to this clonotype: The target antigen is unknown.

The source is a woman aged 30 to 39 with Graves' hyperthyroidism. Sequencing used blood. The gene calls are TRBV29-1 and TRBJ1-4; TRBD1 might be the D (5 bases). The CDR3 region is CSAGTPASLFF. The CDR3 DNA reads TGCAGCGCCGGGACGCCCGCTAGTCTGTTTTTT. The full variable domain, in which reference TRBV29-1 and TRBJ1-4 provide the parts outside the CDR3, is SAVISQKPSRDICQRGTSLTIQCQVDSQVTMMFWYRQQPGQSLTLIATANQGSEATYESGFVIDKFPISRPNLTFSTLTVSNMSPEDSSIYLCSAGTPASLFFGSGTQLSVL.